The rows below give T cell receptor beta chains drawn from one sample of a study of blood T cell repertoires in COVID-19. Generated by immunoSEQ multiplex PCR, the TCRdb table keeps only in-frame clones and is missing some. The repertoire holds about 140,000 clones, with 88% as singletons. The specimen was peripheral blood. The receptors here all came from a man between 50 and 59 years old with active or convalescent COVID-19. CDR3s include the opening cysteine and the closing phenylalanine or tryptophan. Fields, in order: V gene, clone size, J gene, D gene, CDR3 length, CDR3 protein, CDR3 DNA. The D gene is left open where the match is weak. Clone size appears in some rows only: once, few, many, or a class for an expanded clone.

V gene: TRBV7-2; clone size: .; J gene: TRBJ2-5; D gene: TRBD1; CDR3 length: 14; CDR3 protein: CASSPQGAGETQYF; CDR3 DNA: TGTGCCAGCAGCCCGCAGGGGGCGGGGGAGACCCAGTACTTC
V gene: TRBV2; clone size: few; J gene: TRBJ2-7; D gene: .; CDR3 length: 13; CDR3 protein: CASSGPRGYEQYF; CDR3 DNA: TGTGCCAGCAGTGGCCCCAGGGGATACGAGCAGTACTTC
V gene: TRBV6-1; clone size: .; J gene: TRBJ1-1; D gene: .; CDR3 length: 14; CDR3 protein: CASSERRQNTEAFF; CDR3 DNA: TGTGCCAGCAGTGAACGGCGGCAGAACACTGAAGCTTTCTTT
V gene: TRBV11-2; clone size: .; J gene: TRBJ2-7; D gene: TRBD2; CDR3 length: 15; CDR3 protein: CASSLWTSGTYEQYF; CDR3 DNA: TGTGCCAGCAGCCTCTGGACTAGCGGGACCTACGAGCAGTACTTC
V gene: TRBV27; clone size: .; J gene: TRBJ1-6; D gene: TRBD1; CDR3 length: 17; CDR3 protein: CASSATNSGQKNSPLHF; CDR3 DNA: TGTGCCAGCAGCGCAACAAACTCGGGACAGAAGAATTCACCCCTCCACTTT
V gene: TRBV9; clone size: once; J gene: TRBJ2-2; D gene: .; CDR3 length: 15; CDR3 protein: CASSVSPRNTGELFF; CDR3 DNA: TGTGCCAGCAGCGTTAGCCCGAGGAACACCGGGGAGCTGTTTTTT
V gene: TRBV7-3; clone size: .; J gene: TRBJ1-1; D gene: TRBD1; CDR3 length: 13; CDR3 protein: CASGQGPNTEAFF; CDR3 DNA: TGTGCCAGTGGACAGGGGCCGAACACTGAAGCTTTCTTT
V gene: TRBV29-1; clone size: .; J gene: TRBJ1-1; D gene: .; CDR3 length: 11; CDR3 protein: CSVKRGTEAFF; CDR3 DNA: TGCAGCGTTAAAAGGGGCACTGAAGCTTTCTTT
V gene: TRBV19; clone size: once; J gene: TRBJ1-6; D gene: .; CDR3 length: 12; CDR3 protein: CASSTKREPLHF; CDR3 DNA: TGTGCCAGTAGTACAAAGCGGGAGCCCCTCCACTTT
V gene: TRBV6-6; clone size: .; J gene: TRBJ2-7; D gene: TRBD1; CDR3 length: 13; CDR3 protein: CASSYGDRSERSF; CDR3 DNA: TGTGCCAGCAGTTACGGGGACAGGTCCGAAAGATCCTTC
V gene: TRBV7-2; clone size: .; J gene: TRBJ1-1; D gene: TRBD1; CDR3 length: 14; CDR3 protein: CASSLEAGGTEAFF; CDR3 DNA: TGTGCCAGCAGCTTGGAGGCAGGGGGCACTGAAGCTTTCTTT
V gene: TRBV19; clone size: .; J gene: TRBJ1-5; D gene: TRBD1; CDR3 length: 17; CDR3 protein: CASSPGTGVYSNQPQHF; CDR3 DNA: TGTGCCAGTAGTCCCGGGACAGGGGTCTATAGCAATCAGCCCCAGCATTTT
V gene: TRBV11-2; clone size: .; J gene: TRBJ2-1; D gene: .; CDR3 length: 12; CDR3 protein: CASSHGSDEQFF; CDR3 DNA: TGTGCCAGCAGCCATGGGAGCGATGAGCAGTTCTTC
V gene: TRBV27; clone size: .; J gene: TRBJ1-5; D gene: TRBD1; CDR3 length: 18; CDR3 protein: CASRAGTGGTSSNQPQHF; CDR3 DNA: TGTGCCAGCAGAGCCGGGACAGGGGGTACTTCTAGCAATCAGCCCCAGCATTTT
V gene: TRBV7-3; clone size: .; J gene: TRBJ2-1; D gene: .; CDR3 length: 15; CDR3 protein: CASSLGAGISNEQFF; CDR3 DNA: TGTGCCAGCAGCTTAGGGGCAGGGATTAGCAATGAGCAGTTCTTC
V gene: TRBV19; clone size: .; J gene: TRBJ2-3; D gene: .; CDR3 length: 17; CDR3 protein: CASNPNINRAVADTQYF; CDR3 DNA: TGTGCCAGTAACCCCAATATTAACCGAGCGGTCGCAGATACGCAGTATTTT
V gene: TRBV28; clone size: .; J gene: TRBJ2-1; D gene: TRBD2; CDR3 length: 15; CDR3 protein: CASGLAGGSYNEQFF; CDR3 DNA: TGTGCCAGCGGACTAGCGGGAGGTTCCTACAATGAGCAGTTCTTC
V gene: TRBV7-9; clone size: .; J gene: TRBJ2-7; D gene: .; CDR3 length: 14; CDR3 protein: CASSLDTQSYEQYF; CDR3 DNA: TGTGCCAGCAGCTTGGACACTCAATCCTACGAGCAGTACTTC
V gene: TRBV10-1; clone size: .; J gene: TRBJ2-3; D gene: TRBD2; CDR3 length: 15; CDR3 protein: CASAGGRASTDTQYF; CDR3 DNA: TGCGCCAGCGCTGGCGGGAGGGCTAGCACAGATACGCAGTATTTT
V gene: TRBV12-3/TRBV12-4; clone size: .; J gene: TRBJ1-2; D gene: .; CDR3 length: 12; CDR3 protein: CASSTGLGGYTF; CDR3 DNA: TGTGCCAGCAGTACGGGACTTGGAGGCTACACCTTC
V gene: TRBV28; clone size: .; J gene: TRBJ2-6; D gene: TRBD1; CDR3 length: 18; CDR3 protein: CASSRTGLHSLGANVLTF; CDR3 DNA: TGTGCCAGCAGCCGGACAGGCCTACATTCCCTTGGGGCCAACGTCCTGACTTTC
V gene: TRBV20-1; clone size: .; J gene: TRBJ1-5; D gene: TRBD1; CDR3 length: 17; CDR3 protein: CSASGQGAIWGNQPQHF; CDR3 DNA: TGCAGTGCGAGTGGACAGGGGGCAATATGGGGCAATCAGCCCCAGCATTTT
V gene: TRBV10-1; clone size: .; J gene: TRBJ1-1; D gene: .; CDR3 length: 15; CDR3 protein: CASSESGAWGAEAFF; CDR3 DNA: TGCGCCAGCAGTGAGTCGGGGGCCTGGGGCGCTGAAGCTTTCTTT
V gene: TRBV30; clone size: .; J gene: TRBJ2-5; D gene: .; CDR3 length: 15; CDR3 protein: CAWSVGEAGVETQYF; CDR3 DNA: TGTGCCTGGAGTGTAGGAGAAGCGGGTGTTGAGACCCAGTACTTC
V gene: TRBV18; clone size: .; J gene: TRBJ2-2; D gene: TRBD2; CDR3 length: 16; CDR3 protein: CASSLSASGSSGELFF; CDR3 DNA: TGTGCCAGCTCTTTATCGGCTAGCGGGAGCTCCGGGGAGCTGTTTTTT
V gene: TRBV25-1; clone size: once; J gene: TRBJ2-7; D gene: .; CDR3 length: 10; CDR3 protein: CASSLNEQYF; CDR3 DNA: TGTGCCAGCTCCCTTAACGAGCAGTACTTC
V gene: TRBV4-3; clone size: once; J gene: TRBJ1-2; D gene: .; CDR3 length: 15; CDR3 protein: CASSQDFQVNYGYTF; CDR3 DNA: TGCGCCAGCAGCCAAGATTTTCAGGTTAACTATGGCTACACCTTC
V gene: TRBV28; clone size: .; J gene: TRBJ1-1; D gene: .; CDR3 length: 14; CDR3 protein: CASSQYSRRTEAFF; CDR3 DNA: TGTGCCAGCAGTCAATATTCGCGGAGGACTGAAGCTTTCTTT
V gene: TRBV18; clone size: .; J gene: TRBJ2-3; D gene: TRBD2; CDR3 length: 14; CDR3 protein: CASSPQRDTDTQYF; CDR3 DNA: TGTGCCAGCTCACCGCAGCGGGACACAGATACGCAGTATTTT
V gene: TRBV7-9; clone size: .; J gene: TRBJ2-7; D gene: .; CDR3 length: 13; CDR3 protein: CASSLEKPYEQYF; CDR3 DNA: TGTGCCAGCAGCTTGGAGAAACCTTACGAGCAGTACTTC
V gene: TRBV19; clone size: .; J gene: TRBJ2-2; D gene: .; CDR3 length: 16; CDR3 protein: CASSIVAAGALGELFF; CDR3 DNA: TGTGCCAGTAGTATTGTAGCGGCTGGGGCCCTAGGGGAGCTGTTTTTT
V gene: TRBV4-3; clone size: .; J gene: TRBJ1-5; D gene: .; CDR3 length: 16; CDR3 protein: CASSQDRGARNQPQHF; CDR3 DNA: TGCGCCAGCAGCCAAGATCGGGGTGCACGCAATCAGCCCCAGCATTTT
V gene: TRBV9; clone size: .; J gene: TRBJ1-6; D gene: TRBD1; CDR3 length: 15; CDR3 protein: CASSARQGPYSPLHF; CDR3 DNA: TGTGCCAGCAGCGCCAGACAGGGCCCATACTCACCCCTCCACTTT
V gene: TRBV14; clone size: few; J gene: TRBJ1-2; D gene: TRBD1; CDR3 length: 16; CDR3 protein: CASSQGQKWSLRGYTF; CDR3 DNA: TGTGCCAGCAGCCAGGGACAGAAATGGTCCCTTCGCGGCTACACCTTC
V gene: TRBV7-2; clone size: .; J gene: TRBJ2-3; D gene: .; CDR3 length: 11; CDR3 protein: CASRSGDTQYF; CDR3 DNA: TGTGCCAGCAGAAGCGGAGATACGCAGTATTTT
V gene: TRBV19; clone size: .; J gene: TRBJ1-5; D gene: .; CDR3 length: 14; CDR3 protein: CASSIAGGNQPQHF; CDR3 DNA: TGTGCCAGTAGTATAGCGGGGGGCAATCAGCCCCAGCATTTT
V gene: TRBV15; clone size: .; J gene: TRBJ2-5; D gene: .; CDR3 length: 14; CDR3 protein: CATSRDLAEETQYF; CDR3 DNA: TGTGCCACCAGCAGAGATTTGGCGGAAGAGACCCAGTACTTC
V gene: TRBV4-1; clone size: .; J gene: TRBJ2-7; D gene: TRBD2; CDR3 length: 15; CDR3 protein: CASSQALAGAYEQYF; CDR3 DNA: TGCGCCAGCAGCCAAGCTCTAGCGGGAGCCTACGAGCAGTACTTC
V gene: TRBV18; clone size: .; J gene: TRBJ2-2; D gene: TRBD1; CDR3 length: 15; CDR3 protein: CASSTGTGDTGELFF; CDR3 DNA: TGTGCCAGCTCAACCGGGACAGGGGACACCGGGGAGCTGTTTTTT
V gene: TRBV5-1; clone size: once; J gene: TRBJ2-5; D gene: TRBD2; CDR3 length: 15; CDR3 protein: CASSPRTSGRETQYF; CDR3 DNA: TGCGCCAGCAGCCCCCGGACTAGCGGGAGGGAGACCCAGTACTTC
V gene: TRBV19; clone size: .; J gene: TRBJ2-3; D gene: .; CDR3 length: 15; CDR3 protein: CASSTPRAGTDTQYF; CDR3 DNA: TGTGCCAGTAGTACTCCCAGGGCCGGGACAGATACGCAGTATTTT
V gene: TRBV11-3; clone size: .; J gene: TRBJ2-1; D gene: .; CDR3 length: 12; CDR3 protein: CASSLSSNEQFF; CDR3 DNA: TGTGCCAGCAGCTTATCTTCCAATGAGCAGTTCTTC
V gene: TRBV11-1; clone size: .; J gene: TRBJ1-4; D gene: .; CDR3 length: 14; CDR3 protein: CASSSRTVHEKLFF; CDR3 DNA: TGTGCCAGCAGCTCACGGACAGTTCATGAAAAACTGTTTTTT
V gene: TRBV12-5; clone size: .; J gene: TRBJ1-1; D gene: TRBD1; CDR3 length: 13; CDR3 protein: CASALQGGTEAFF; CDR3 DNA: TGTGCTAGTGCCCTCCAGGGGGGCACTGAAGCTTTCTTT
V gene: TRBV19; clone size: .; J gene: TRBJ1-1; D gene: .; CDR3 length: 13; CDR3 protein: CASRTVMNTEAFF; CDR3 DNA: TGTGCCAGCCGGACTGTTATGAACACTGAAGCTTTCTTT
V gene: TRBV16; clone size: .; J gene: TRBJ1-1; D gene: .; CDR3 length: 13; CDR3 protein: CASSQSPRTEAFF; CDR3 DNA: TGTGCCAGCAGCCAATCGCCCCGGACTGAAGCTTTCTTT
V gene: TRBV18; clone size: once; J gene: TRBJ2-1; D gene: TRBD2; CDR3 length: 20; CDR3 protein: CASSPKTLAGGMKSYNEQFF; CDR3 DNA: TGTGCCAGCTCACCGAAGACCTTAGCGGGAGGGATGAAGTCCTACAATGAGCAGTTCTTC
V gene: TRBV6-2/TRBV6-3; clone size: .; J gene: TRBJ2-1; D gene: .; CDR3 length: 14; CDR3 protein: CASSNTRKNNEQFF; CDR3 DNA: TGTGCCAGCAGTAACACTAGGAAGAACAATGAGCAGTTCTTC
V gene: TRBV10-3; clone size: once; J gene: TRBJ2-3; D gene: .; CDR3 length: 12; CDR3 protein: CAISEDSGRASF; CDR3 DNA: TGTGCCATCAGTGAGGATAGCGGTCGGGCCTCATTT
V gene: TRBV6-2/TRBV6-3; clone size: .; J gene: TRBJ2-2; D gene: .; CDR3 length: 15; CDR3 protein: CASIPRGGHTGELFF; CDR3 DNA: TGTGCCAGCATCCCCCGGGGTGGACACACCGGGGAGCTGTTTTTT
V gene: TRBV6-4; clone size: .; J gene: TRBJ2-7; D gene: .; CDR3 length: 11; CDR3 protein: CASKGQNEQYF; CDR3 DNA: TGTGCCAGCAAGGGACAAAACGAGCAGTACTTC